One sample yielded the 27 T cell receptor beta chains listed below, sequenced in a study of blood T cell repertoires in COVID-19. Data came from immunoSEQ multiplex PCR; TCRdb stores just in-frame clones and leaves some out. The table includes fewer than 250,000 clones, about 87% detected once. Sequencing was done on a sample of peripheral blood. These receptors were taken from a man between 65 and 85 years old with acute or convalescent COVID-19.

This chain links TRBV6-4 with TRBJ2-2; 7 bases are a match to TRBD2. CDR1 MRHNA and CDR2 SNTAGT come from the germline V gene. The CDR3 length is 16 residues. With 8 bases clipped from V and 7 bases from J, the junction kept 16 bases outside the gene matches. For the CDR3, the DNA is TGTGCCAGCCAGCGGGAAGCCACCGTGGGGGGCGGGGAGCTGTTTTTT. Its protein product is CASQREATVGGGELFF.

The rearrangement links TRBV24-1 to TRBJ1-4, with D possibly TRBD1 on 6 matching bases. The V end lost 7 bases, the J end lost 7 bases, and 15 bases lay between the germline ends. From germline, CDR1 is KGHDR and CDR2 SFDVKD. The CDR3 spans 14 residues. As DNA, the CDR3 is TGTGCCACCAGATTTCGTGGGGGCAGTGAAAAACTGTTTTTT. It yields the protein CATRFRGGSEKLFF.

V usage is TRBV3-1 (or the pseudogene TRBV3-2) and J usage is TRBJ2-5, with TRBD2 matching over 7 bases. The trim removed 2 bases at V and 1 base at J, leaving 4 bases unmatched. This CDR3 has 15 amino acids. CDR1 and CDR2 (germline): LGHDT, YNNKEL (reference sequence). The CDR3 coding sequence is TGTGCCAGCAGCCAAAGTGGCGGGGGCCAAGAGACCCAGTACTTC. It encodes CASSQSGGGQETQYF.

CDR3 residues: CSASSRGGYTF. CDR3 DNA: TGCAGTGCTAGCTCTAGGGGTGGCTACACCTTC. The chain employs TRBV20-1 and TRBJ1-2; D possibly corresponds to TRBD1 (5 bases). This CDR3 comprises 11 residues. With 3 bases removed from V and 7 bases from J, the gap between germline ends came to 9 bases. Germline values: CDR1 DFQATT, CDR2 SNEGSKA (reference sequence).

The V call is TRBV7-2, the J call TRBJ1-2; 8 positions agree with TRBD1. V trimming: 0 bases; J trimming: 7 bases; junction bases outside the gene matches: 10. CDR3 length equals 16 residues. Germline CDR1 reads SGHTA; CDR2 reads FQGNSA. The CDR3 sequence is CASSLARTGSLGGYTF. CDR3 bases: TGTGCCAGCAGCTTAGCTCGGACAGGGTCCCTGGGTGGCTACACCTTC.

The rearrangement links TRBV5-1 to TRBJ2-3, with unresolved D. Germline V gene lookup returns CDR1 SGHRS and CDR2 YFSETQ. V lost 0 bases, J lost 6 bases, and 8 bases lay in between. The CDR3 spans 13 residues. The DNA of the CDR3 is TGCGCCAGCAGCTTGGTTCTATTTGATACGCAGTATTTT. Protein: CASSLVLFDTQYF.

The rearrangement joins TRBV7-9 to TRBJ2-2, with D possibly matching TRBD1 (6 bases). CDR1 SEHNR and CDR2 FQNEAQ come from the germline V gene (reference sequence). The CDR3 has 14 amino acids. V shed 6 bases and J shed 4 bases, with 12 bases lying between them. The CDR3 spells CASRPGAGTGELFF. DNA of the CDR3: TGTGCCAGCAGACCAGGGGCGGGCACCGGGGAGCTGTTTTTT.

The chain joins TRBV5-1 to TRBJ1-1, with 7 positions matching TRBD1. Germline CDR1 reads SGHRS; CDR2 reads YFSETQ. The CDR3 has 15 residues. The J segment lost 5 bases and the V segment lost 3 bases, leaving 10 bases of the junction unmatched. This chain's CDR3 is CASSSGGDRQTEAFF. For the CDR3, the DNA is TGCGCCAGCAGCTCCGGGGGGGACAGACAGACTGAAGCTTTCTTT.

The chain links TRBV28 to TRBJ1-2; 7 bases agree with TRBD1. This CDR3 is 14 amino acids long. The J segment lost 4 bases and the V segment lost 10 bases, leaving 12 bases of the junction unmatched. From germline, CDR1 is MDHEN and CDR2 SYDVKM. The CDR3 DNA reads TGTGCCACCCGAGGAGGGGGCCGTTCCTATGGCTACACCTTC. Protein sequence: CATRGGGRSYGYTF.

This sequence joins TRBV3-1 (or the pseudogene TRBV3-2) and TRBJ2-7; TRBD1 matches at 8 bases. From germline, CDR1 is LGHDT and CDR2 YNNKEL (reference sequence). This CDR3 has 15 residues. The trim removed 0 bases at V and 6 bases at J, leaving 7 bases unmatched. The CDR3 coding sequence is TGTGCCAGCAGCCAAGATAAAGGACAGGGCTTCGAGCAGTACTTC. Amino acid sequence: CASSQDKGQGFEQYF.

This clone showed up just a few times. The chain uses TRBV28 and TRBJ1-1, with 9 bases that match TRBD1. Germline V lookup: CDR1 MDHEN, CDR2 SYDVKM. Trimming cost V 4 bases and J 8 bases; bases outside gene matches: 8. The CDR3 runs 14 residues. CDR3 residues: CASSSGQGLAEAFF. Written as DNA, the CDR3 is TGTGCCAGCAGTTCAGGACAGGGGTTAGCGGAAGCTTTCTTT.

The J gene is TRBJ2-5, the V gene TRBV3-1 (or the pseudogene TRBV3-2); no definite D call. The germline CDR1 and CDR2 sequences are LGHDT and YNNKEL (reference sequence). The CDR3 covers 13 residues. V lost 4 bases and J 3 bases, leaving 9 bases between the germline ends. The CDR3 protein is CASSLRQEETQYF. The CDR3, as DNA: TGTGCCAGCAGCCTAAGGCAGGAAGAGACCCAGTACTTC.

V is TRBV7-8 and J is TRBJ1-1; 9 bases match TRBD1. CDR3 length: 16 amino acids. Germline loops: CDR1 SGHVS, CDR2 FQNEAQ. The V segment lost 3 bases and the J segment 2 bases; nucleotides outside the gene matches: 7. Here the CDR3 DNA reads TGTGCCAGCAGCTTGCGGACAGGGGTACCTAACACTGAAGCTTTCTTT. It yields the protein CASSLRTGVPNTEAFF. Looking up the rest from reference TRBV7-8 and TRBJ1-1 gives the full variable domain: GAGVSQSPRYKVAKRGQDVALRCDPISGHVSLFWYQQALGQGPEFLTYFQNEAQLDKSGLPSDRFFAERPEGSVSTLKIQRTQQEDSAVYLCASSLRTGVPNTEAFFGQGTRLTVV.

This rearrangement joins TRBV18 to TRBJ1-3; possible D gene TRBD1, 6 bases. Trimming removed 5 bases at V and 2 bases at J, with 10 bases between. The CDR3 runs 14 residues. Germline V gene sequence: CDR1 KGHSH, CDR2 LQKENI. The CDR3 region has the DNA TGTGCCAGCTCATCCGGGACAACTGGAAACACCATATATTTT. Its translation is CASSSGTTGNTIYF.

The chain links TRBV28 to TRBJ1-3; 9 bases line up with TRBD1. The CDR3 extends over 15 amino acids. V shed 6 bases, J shed 5 bases, and the junction held 8 bases outside the gene matches. CDR1 and CDR2 from the germline V gene are MDHEN and SYDVKM. CDR3 coding DNA: TGTGCCAGCAGCCTTACCGGACAGGGGAGAAACACCATATATTTT. It encodes CASSLTGQGRNTIYF.

The chain joins TRBV18 to TRBJ1-2; D not resolved. The V end lost 3 bases, the J end lost 5 bases, and 13 bases lay between the germline ends. This CDR3 contains 14 residues. Germline values: CDR1 KGHSH, CDR2 LQKENI. The DNA of the CDR3 is TGTGCCAGCTCACCGGGAGGCCCGGAGTATGGCTACACCTTC. Protein sequence: CASSPGGPEYGYTF.

The chain is built from TRBV18 and TRBJ2-7; TRBD2 matches at 16 bases. The J segment lost 5 bases and the V segment lost 3 bases, leaving 7 bases of the junction unmatched. The CDR3 sequence is 17 residues long. Germline-derived CDR1 and CDR2 are KGHSH and LQKENI. As DNA, the CDR3 is TGTGCCAGCTCACCTCCGGGACTAGCGGGAGGGTCCGACGAGCAGTACTTC. Its translation is CASSPPGLAGGSDEQYF.

This chain connects TRBV4-2 to TRBJ2-7, with 9 bases fitting TRBD1. CDR1 and CDR2 (germline): LGHNA, YNFKEQ. V was pared by 4 bases and J by 2 bases, with 3 bases of the junction left unmatched. The CDR3 sequence is 14 residues long. CDR3 in DNA: TGTGCCAGCAGCCGCGGGACAGGGACCTACGAGCAGTACTTC. As protein: CASSRGTGTYEQYF.

The rearrangement joins TRBV28 to TRBJ2-3, with D tentatively TRBD2 (6 bases). V lost 4 bases to trimming and J lost 7 bases, with 12 bases between them. The CDR3 length is 13 residues. Germline CDR1 and CDR2: MDHEN and SYDVKM. The CDR3 here is CASSSHGRNTQYF. Here the CDR3 DNA reads TGTGCCAGCAGTTCCCACGGGAGAAATACGCAGTATTTT.

This clone was counted a few times. The genes are TRBV19 and TRBJ2-2; perhaps TRBD2 as D (5 bases). The V gene lost 6 bases and the J gene lost 6 bases, with 14 bases spanning the gap. CDR1 LNHDA and CDR2 SQIVND come from the germline V gene (reference sequence). This CDR3 contains 14 residues. The CDR3 nucleotides read TGTGCCAGTAGACCCGGGGAGAGGGCCGGGGAGCTGTTTTTT. Translation gives CASRPGERAGELFF.

This sequence joins TRBV28 and TRBJ2-7; TRBD2 agrees at 11 bases. The CDR3 has 13 amino acids. Trimming at V came to 8 bases and at J to 8 bases, leaving 8 bases not matched to a gene. The germline gives CDR1 MDHEN, CDR2 SYDVKM. The CDR3 region is CASLLAGDEKQYF. The CDR3 bases are TGTGCCAGCCTACTAGCGGGAGATGAGAAGCAGTACTTC.

The chain recombines TRBV6-5 with TRBJ2-2, with TRBD1 identical over 9 bases. Unmatched junction bases numbered 5, after V lost 2 bases and J lost 7 bases. The V gene's germline CDR1 is MNHEY and CDR2 SVGAGI. This CDR3 is 15 amino acids long. The CDR3 protein is CASSYVTGGSGELFF. The DNA for the CDR3 is TGTGCCAGCAGTTACGTTACAGGGGGCAGCGGGGAGCTGTTTTTT.

This chain links TRBV5-5 with TRBJ2-1, with a tentative D call TRBD2 (6 bases). From germline, CDR1 is SGHKS and CDR2 YYEKEE (reference sequence). V was trimmed by 0 bases and J by 5 bases, leaving 15 bases between them. The CDR3 extends over 16 amino acids. The CDR3 is CASSLAVGTSHNEQFF. The CDR3 region has the DNA TGTGCCAGCAGCTTGGCGGTCGGGACTTCCCACAATGAGCAGTTCTTC.

V gene TRBV19 combines with J gene TRBJ1-5, with D tentatively TRBD1 (5 bases). CDR3 length equals 13 residues. The V gene lost 9 bases and the J gene lost 3 bases, with 12 bases spanning the gap. Germline CDR1 is LNHDA and CDR2 is SQIVND (reference sequence). CDR3 residues: CASKEGVNQPQHF. The DNA for the CDR3 is TGTGCCAGCAAGGAAGGGGTCAATCAGCCCCAGCATTTT. The entire variable domain, with the rest obtained from reference TRBV19 and TRBJ1-5, is as follows: DGGITQSPKYLFRKEGQNVTLSCEQNLNHDAMYWYRQDPGQGLRLIYYSQIVNDFQKGDIAEGYSVSREKKESFPLTVTSAQKNPTAFYLCASKEGVNQPQHFGDGTRLSIL.

This rearrangement joins TRBV3-1 (or the pseudogene TRBV3-2) to TRBJ1-1, with D unclear. The germline CDR1 and CDR2 sequences are LGHDT and YNNKEL (reference sequence). CDR3 length equals 14 residues. V gave up 5 bases and J gave up 2 bases, with 12 bases separating them. This chain's CDR3 is CASSFHGINTEAFF. CDR3 coding DNA: TGTGCCAGCAGCTTCCACGGGATTAACACTGAAGCTTTCTTT.

This chain uses TRBV11-3 with TRBJ1-1; perhaps TRBD1 as D (5 bases). Trimming cost V 5 bases and J 5 bases, with 9 bases left between them. CDR1 is SGHNT and CDR2 is YENEEA in the germline V gene. The CDR3 covers 12 residues. The CDR3 here is CASSPGNTEAFF. CDR3 sequence (DNA): TGTGCCAGCAGCCCAGGGAATACTGAAGCTTTCTTT. The full variable domain, rest sourced from reference TRBV11-3 and TRBJ1-1, is EAGVVQSPRYKIIEKKQPVAFWCNPISGHNTLYWYLQNLGQGPELLIRYENEEAVDDSQLPKDRFSAERLKGVDSTLKIQPAELGDSAVYLCASSPGNTEAFFGQGTRLTVV.

This clone was recorded only once. This sequence joins TRBV7-3 and TRBJ2-3; TRBD2 matches at 8 bases. CDR1 and CDR2 (germline): SGHTA, FQGTGA. J gave up 2 bases and V 4 bases, and 5 bases lay outside the gene matches. CDR3 size: 15 residues. In nucleotides, the CDR3 is TGTGCCAGCAGCTGGGGCGGGAGGACCACAGATACGCAGTATTTT. Its protein is CASSWGGRTTDTQYF.